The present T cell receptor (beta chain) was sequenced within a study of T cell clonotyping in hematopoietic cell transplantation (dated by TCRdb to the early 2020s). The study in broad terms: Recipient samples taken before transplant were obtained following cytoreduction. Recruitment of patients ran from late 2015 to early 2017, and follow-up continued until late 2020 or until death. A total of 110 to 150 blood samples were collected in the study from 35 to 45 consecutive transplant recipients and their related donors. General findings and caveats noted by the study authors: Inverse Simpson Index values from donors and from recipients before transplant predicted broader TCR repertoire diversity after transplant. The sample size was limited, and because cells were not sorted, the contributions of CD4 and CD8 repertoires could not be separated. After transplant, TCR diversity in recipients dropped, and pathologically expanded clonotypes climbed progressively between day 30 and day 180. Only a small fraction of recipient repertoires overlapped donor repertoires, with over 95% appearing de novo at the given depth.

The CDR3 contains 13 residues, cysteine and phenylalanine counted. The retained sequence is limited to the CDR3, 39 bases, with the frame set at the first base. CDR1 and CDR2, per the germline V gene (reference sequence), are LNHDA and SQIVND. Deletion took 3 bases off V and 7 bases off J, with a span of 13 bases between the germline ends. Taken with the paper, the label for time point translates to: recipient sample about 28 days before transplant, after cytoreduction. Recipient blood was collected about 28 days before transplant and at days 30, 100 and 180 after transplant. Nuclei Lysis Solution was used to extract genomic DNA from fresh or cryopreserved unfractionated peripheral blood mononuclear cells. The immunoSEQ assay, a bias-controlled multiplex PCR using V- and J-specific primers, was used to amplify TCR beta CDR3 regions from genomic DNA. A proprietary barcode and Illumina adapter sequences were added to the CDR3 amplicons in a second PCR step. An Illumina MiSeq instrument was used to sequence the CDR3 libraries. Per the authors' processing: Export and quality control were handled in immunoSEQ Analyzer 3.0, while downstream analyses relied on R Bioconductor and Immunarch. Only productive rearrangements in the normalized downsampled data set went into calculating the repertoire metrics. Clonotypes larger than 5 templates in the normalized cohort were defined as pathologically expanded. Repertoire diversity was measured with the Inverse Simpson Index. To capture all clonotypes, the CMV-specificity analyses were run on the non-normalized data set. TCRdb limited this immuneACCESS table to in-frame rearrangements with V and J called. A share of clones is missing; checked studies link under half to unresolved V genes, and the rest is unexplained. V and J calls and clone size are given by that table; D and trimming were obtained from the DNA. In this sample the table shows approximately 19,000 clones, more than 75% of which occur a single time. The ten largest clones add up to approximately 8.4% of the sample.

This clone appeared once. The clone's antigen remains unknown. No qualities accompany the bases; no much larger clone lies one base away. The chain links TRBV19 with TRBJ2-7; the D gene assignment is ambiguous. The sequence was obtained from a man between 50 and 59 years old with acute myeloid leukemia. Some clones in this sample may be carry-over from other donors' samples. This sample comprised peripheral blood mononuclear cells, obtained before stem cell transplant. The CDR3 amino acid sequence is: CASSMKFGWEQYF. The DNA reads TGTGCCAGTAGTATGAAGTTCGGGTGGGAGCAGTACTTC. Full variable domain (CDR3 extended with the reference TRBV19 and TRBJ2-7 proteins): DGGITQSPKYLFRKEGQNVTLSCEQNLNHDAMYWYRQDPGQGLRLIYYSQIVNDFQKGDIAEGYSVSREKKESFPLTVTSAQKNPTAFYLCASSMKFGWEQYFGPGTRLTVT.